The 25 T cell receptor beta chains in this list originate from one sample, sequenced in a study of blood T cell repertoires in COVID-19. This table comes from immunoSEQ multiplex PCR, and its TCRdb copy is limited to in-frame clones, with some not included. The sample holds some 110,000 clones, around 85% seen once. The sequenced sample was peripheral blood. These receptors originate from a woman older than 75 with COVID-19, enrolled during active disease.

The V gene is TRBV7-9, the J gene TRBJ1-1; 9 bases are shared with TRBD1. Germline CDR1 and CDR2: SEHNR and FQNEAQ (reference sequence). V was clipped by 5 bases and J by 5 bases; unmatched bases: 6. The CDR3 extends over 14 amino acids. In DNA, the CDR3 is TGTGCCAGCAGCCTTCGACAGGGGGGAACTGAAGCTTTCTTT. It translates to CASSLRQGGTEAFF.

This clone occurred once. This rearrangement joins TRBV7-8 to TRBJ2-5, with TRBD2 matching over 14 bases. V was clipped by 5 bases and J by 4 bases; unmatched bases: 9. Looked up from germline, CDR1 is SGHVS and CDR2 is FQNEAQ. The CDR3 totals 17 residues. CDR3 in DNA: TGTGCCAGCAGCGTATATTCCGGGACTAGCGGGAGAGAGACCCAGTACTTC. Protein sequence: CASSVYSGTSGRETQYF.

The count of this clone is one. This CDR3 reads CASSPGGGPTGEQFF. The DNA of the CDR3 is TGTGCCAGCAGCCCCGGGGGGGGCCCTACAGGGGAGCAGTTCTTC. The rearrangement links TRBV6-6 to TRBJ2-1, with 8 bases lining up with TRBD2. Germline-derived CDR1 and CDR2 are MNHNY and SVGAGI (reference sequence). This CDR3 spans 15 amino acids. The J segment lost 10 bases and the V segment lost 6 bases, leaving 14 bases of the junction unmatched.

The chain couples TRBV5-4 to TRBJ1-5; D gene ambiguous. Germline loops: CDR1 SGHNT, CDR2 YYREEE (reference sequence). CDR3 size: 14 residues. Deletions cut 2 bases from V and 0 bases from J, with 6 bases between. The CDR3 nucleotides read TGTGCCAGCAGCTTACAGAATAGCAATCAGCCCCAGCATTTT. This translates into CASSLQNSNQPQHF.

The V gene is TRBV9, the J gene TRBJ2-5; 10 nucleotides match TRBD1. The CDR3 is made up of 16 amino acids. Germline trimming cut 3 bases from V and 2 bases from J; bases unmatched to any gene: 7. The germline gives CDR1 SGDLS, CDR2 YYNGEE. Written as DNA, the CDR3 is TGTGCCAGCAGCGGTGGACAGGGGGTAGGTCAAGAGACCCAGTACTTC. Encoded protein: CASSGGQGVGQETQYF.

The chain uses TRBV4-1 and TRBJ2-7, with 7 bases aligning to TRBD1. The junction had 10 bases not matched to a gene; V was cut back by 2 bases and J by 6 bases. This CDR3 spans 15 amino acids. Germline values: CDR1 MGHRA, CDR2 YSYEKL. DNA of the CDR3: TGCGCCAGCAGCCAAAGACAGGGAAGTAGGGTCGAGCAGTACTTC. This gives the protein CASSQRQGSRVEQYF.

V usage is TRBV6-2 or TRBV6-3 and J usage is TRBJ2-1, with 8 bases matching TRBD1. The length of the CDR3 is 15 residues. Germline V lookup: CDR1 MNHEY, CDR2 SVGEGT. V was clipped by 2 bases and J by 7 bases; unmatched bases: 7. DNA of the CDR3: TGTGCCAGCAGTTACGTCCAGACAGGGGCAAATGAGCAGTTCTTC. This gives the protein CASSYVQTGANEQFF.

The CDR3: CASRRGGNQPQHF. The CDR3 region has the DNA TGTGCCAGTAGGCGTGGAGGCAATCAGCCCCAGCATTTT. This sequence joins TRBV19 and TRBJ1-5; D ambiguous. V was shortened by 6 bases and J by 2 bases, with 8 bases between the two germline ends. The length of the CDR3 is 13 residues. CDR1 is LNHDA and CDR2 is SQIVND in the germline V gene (reference sequence). Full variable domain (missing parts from reference TRBV19 and TRBJ1-5): DGGITQSPKYLFRKEGQNVTLSCEQNLNHDAMYWYRQDPGQGLRLIYYSQIVNDFQKGDIAEGYSVSREKKESFPLTVTSAQKNPTAFYLCASRRGGNQPQHFGDGTRLSIL.

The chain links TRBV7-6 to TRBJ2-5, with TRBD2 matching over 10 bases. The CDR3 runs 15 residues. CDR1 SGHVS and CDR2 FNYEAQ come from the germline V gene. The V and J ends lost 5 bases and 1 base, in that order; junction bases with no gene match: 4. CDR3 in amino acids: CASSPTSGPQETQYF. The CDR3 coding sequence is TGTGCCAGCAGCCCGACTAGCGGGCCCCAAGAGACCCAGTACTTC.

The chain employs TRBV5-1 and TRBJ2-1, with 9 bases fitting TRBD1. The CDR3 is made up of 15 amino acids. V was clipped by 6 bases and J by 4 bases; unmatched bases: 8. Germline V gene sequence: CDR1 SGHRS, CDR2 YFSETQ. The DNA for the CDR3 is TGCGCCAGCACCCAGGGACAGGGTGCTTACAATGAGCAGTTCTTC. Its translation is CASTQGQGAYNEQFF.

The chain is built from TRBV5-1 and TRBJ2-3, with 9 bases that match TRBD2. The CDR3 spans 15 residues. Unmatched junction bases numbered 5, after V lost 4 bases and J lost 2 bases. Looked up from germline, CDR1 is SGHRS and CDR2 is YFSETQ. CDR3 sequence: CASSPGLAFTDTQYF. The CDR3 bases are TGCGCCAGCAGCCCGGGACTAGCTTTCACAGATACGCAGTATTTT.

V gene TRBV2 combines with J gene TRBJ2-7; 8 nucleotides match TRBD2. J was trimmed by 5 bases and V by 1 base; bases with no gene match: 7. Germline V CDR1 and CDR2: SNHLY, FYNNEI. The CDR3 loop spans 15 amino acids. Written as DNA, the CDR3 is TGTGCCAGCAGTGAAGGTGGCGGGGGGTTCGACGAGCAGTACTTC. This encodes CASSEGGGGFDEQYF.

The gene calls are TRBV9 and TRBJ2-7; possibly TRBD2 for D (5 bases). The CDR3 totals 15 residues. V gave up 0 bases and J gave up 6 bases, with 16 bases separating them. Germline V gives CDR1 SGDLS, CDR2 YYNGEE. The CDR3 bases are TGTGCCAGCAGCGTAGGGAGTTCCGCAGAGGGCGAGCAGTACTTC. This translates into CASSVGSSAEGEQYF.

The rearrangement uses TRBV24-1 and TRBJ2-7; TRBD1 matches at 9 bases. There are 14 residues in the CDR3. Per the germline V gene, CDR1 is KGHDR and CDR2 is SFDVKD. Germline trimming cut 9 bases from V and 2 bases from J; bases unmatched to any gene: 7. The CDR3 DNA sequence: TGTGCCACCCCAGGACAGGGGCCAACCTACGAGCAGTACTTC. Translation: CATPGQGPTYEQYF.

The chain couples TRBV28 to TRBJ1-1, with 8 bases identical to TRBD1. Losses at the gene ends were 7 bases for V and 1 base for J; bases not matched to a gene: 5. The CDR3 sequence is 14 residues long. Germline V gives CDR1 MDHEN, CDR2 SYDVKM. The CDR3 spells CASITGQGNTEAFF. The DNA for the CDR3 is TGTGCCAGCATCACCGGACAGGGGAACACTGAAGCTTTCTTT.

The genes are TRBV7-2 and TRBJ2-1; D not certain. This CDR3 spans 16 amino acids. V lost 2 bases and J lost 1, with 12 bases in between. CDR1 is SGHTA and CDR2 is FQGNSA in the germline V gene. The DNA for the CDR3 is TGTGCCAGCAGCTTAATGGCGGCAATTTCCTACAATGAGCAGTTCTTC. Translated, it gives CASSLMAAISYNEQFF.

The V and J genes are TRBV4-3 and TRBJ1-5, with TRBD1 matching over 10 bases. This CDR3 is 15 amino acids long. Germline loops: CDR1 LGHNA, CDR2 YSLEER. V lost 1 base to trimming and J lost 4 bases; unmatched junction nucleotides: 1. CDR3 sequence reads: CASSQGTGGNQPQHF. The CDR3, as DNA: TGCGCCAGCAGCCAAGGGACAGGGGGTAATCAGCCCCAGCATTTT.

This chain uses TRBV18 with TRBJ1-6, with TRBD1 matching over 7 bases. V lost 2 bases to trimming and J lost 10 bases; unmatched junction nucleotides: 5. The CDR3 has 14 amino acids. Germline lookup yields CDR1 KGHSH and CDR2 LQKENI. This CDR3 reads CASSPMVQGSPLHF. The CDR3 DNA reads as TGTGCCAGCTCACCAATGGTACAGGGGTCACCCCTCCACTTT. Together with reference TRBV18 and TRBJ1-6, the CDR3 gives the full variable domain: NAGVMQNPRHLVRRRGQEARLRCSPMKGHSHVYWYRQLPEEGLKFMVYLQKENIIDESGMPKERFSAEFPKEGPSILRIQQVVRGDSAAYFCASSPMVQGSPLHFGNGTRLTVT.

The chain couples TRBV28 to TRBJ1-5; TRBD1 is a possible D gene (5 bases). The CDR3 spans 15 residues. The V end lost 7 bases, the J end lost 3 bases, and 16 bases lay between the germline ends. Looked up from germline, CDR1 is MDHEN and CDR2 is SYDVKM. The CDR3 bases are TGTGCCAGCATACGCGACAGCTTCTTCAATCAGCCCCAGCATTTT. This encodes CASIRDSFFNQPQHF.

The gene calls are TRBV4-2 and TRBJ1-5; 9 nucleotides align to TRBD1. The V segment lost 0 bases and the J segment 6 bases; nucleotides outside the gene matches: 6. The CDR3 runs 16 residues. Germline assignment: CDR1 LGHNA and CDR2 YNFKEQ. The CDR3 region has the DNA TGTGCCAGCAGCCAAGAATCGGGGGACAGGGTTCAGCCCCAGCATTTT. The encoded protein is CASSQESGDRVQPQHF.

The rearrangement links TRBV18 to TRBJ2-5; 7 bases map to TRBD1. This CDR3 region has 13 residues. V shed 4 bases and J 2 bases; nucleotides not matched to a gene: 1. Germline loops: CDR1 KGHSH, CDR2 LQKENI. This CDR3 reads CASSRGQQETQYF. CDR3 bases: TGTGCCAGCTCACGGGGACAGCAAGAGACCCAGTACTTC.

The CDR3: CASSLVLAGGLSYNEQFF. In nucleotides, the CDR3 is TGTGCCAGCAGCTTAGTCCTAGCGGGAGGGCTATCCTACAATGAGCAGTTCTTC. V usage is TRBV13 and J usage is TRBJ2-1; 12 nucleotides line up with TRBD2. Germline V gene lookup returns CDR1 PRHDT and CDR2 FYEKMQ (reference sequence). The CDR3 contains 18 residues. Germline trimming cut 1 base from V and 1 base from J; bases unmatched to any gene: 5.

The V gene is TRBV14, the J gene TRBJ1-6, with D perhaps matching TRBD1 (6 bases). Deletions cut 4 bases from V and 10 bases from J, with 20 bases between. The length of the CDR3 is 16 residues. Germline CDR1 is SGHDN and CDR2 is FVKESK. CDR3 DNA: TGTGCCAGCAGCCCCCATATAGGTGGGACAAACTCACCCCTCCACTTT. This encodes CASSPHIGGTNSPLHF.

In DNA, the CDR3 is TGCGCCAGCAGCATTAGAAGGATAGCGGGAGGCCCGGCGAGTGAGCAGTTCTTC. Protein sequence: CASSIRRIAGGPASEQFF. The chain combines TRBV5-1 with TRBJ2-1, with 10 bases identical to TRBD2. Losses at the gene ends were 4 bases for V and 9 bases for J; bases not matched to a gene: 19. Germline V gene data show CDR1 as SGHRS and CDR2 as YFSETQ. There are 18 residues in the CDR3. The full variable domain, with the rest looked up from reference TRBV5-1 and TRBJ2-1, is KAGVTQTPRYLIKTRGQQVTLSCSPISGHRSVSWYQQTPGQGLQFLFEYFSETQRNKGNFPGRFSGRQFSNSRSEMNVSTLELGDSALYLCASSIRRIAGGPASEQFFGPGTRLTVL.

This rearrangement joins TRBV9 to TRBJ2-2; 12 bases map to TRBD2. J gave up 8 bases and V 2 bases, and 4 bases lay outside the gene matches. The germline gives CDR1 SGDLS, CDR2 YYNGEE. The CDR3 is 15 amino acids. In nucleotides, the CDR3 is TGTGCCAGCAGCGTTCGGACTAGCGGGAAAGGGGAGCTGTTTTTT. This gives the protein CASSVRTSGKGELFF. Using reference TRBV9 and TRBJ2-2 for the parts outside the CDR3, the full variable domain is DSGVTQTPKHLITATGQRVTLRCSPRSGDLSVYWYQQSLDQGLQFLIQYYNGEERAKGNILERFSAQQFPDLHSELNLSSLELGDSALYFCASSVRTSGKGELFFGEGSRLTVL.